A selection of T cell receptor beta chains follows, all from one sample in a study of T cell responses to AZD1222 COVID-19 vaccine. The method was immunoSEQ multiplex PCR; TCRdb's version includes in-frame clones alone and lacks a portion of them. The sample has 150,000 to 200,000 clones; approximately 93% are singletons. This specimen consisted of peripheral blood, obtained on day 0 of AZD1222 vaccination. The receptors come from an adult in good health. CDR3s include the opening cysteine and the closing phenylalanine or tryptophan. A D gene is named only where the DNA matches it firmly. The listing skips clone size in some rows; elsewhere it reads once, few, many or a size class.

j_call clone_size d_call cdr3_length v_call cdr3_nt cdr3_aa
TRBJ2-1 once . 13 TRBV13 TGTGCCAGCAGCTTAGGGGGGTTCGATGAGCAGTTCTTC CASSLGGFDEQFF
TRBJ1-5 . . 16 TRBV4-1 TGCGCCAGCAGCCAAGGAATTTATGAGGGGGGCCAGCCCCAGCATTTT CASSQGIYEGGQPQHF
TRBJ1-3 . . 14 TRBV5-1 TGCGCCAGCAGCTCCCGGGACGGAGGAAACACCATATATTTT CASSSRDGGNTIYF
TRBJ1-2 . . 17 TRBV5-1 TGCGCCAGCAGCTTGGTAGGTGGGCGACAGATAGGTTATGGCTACACCTTC CASSLVGGRQIGYGYTF
TRBJ1-5 . . 13 TRBV27 TGTGCCAGCAGGGGACAAAAGAGTCAGCCCCAGCATTTT CASRGQKSQPQHF
TRBJ1-5 . . 12 TRBV28 TGTGCCAGCAGTCCCCCAAATCAGCCCCAGCATTTT CASSPPNQPQHF
TRBJ1-1 . TRBD1 15 TRBV7-6 TGTGCCAGCAGCCTAGACAGGGGATTGAACACTGAAGCTTTCTTT CASSLDRGLNTEAFF
TRBJ1-1 . . 11 TRBV2 TGTGCCAGCAGTTGGGCAGCCGAAGCTTTCTTT CASSWAAEAFF
TRBJ2-3 . . 16 TRBV5-1 TGCGCCAGCAGCTTGGGAGGGCCAGGGGCAGGTGATACGCAGTATTTT CASSLGGPGAGDTQYF
TRBJ2-3 . . 14 TRBV5-1 TGCGCCAGCAGCTCCGCGGCCAGCACAGATACGCAGTATTTT CASSSAASTDTQYF